The 10 T cell receptor beta chains reported below all come from one sample, sequenced in a study of blood T cell repertoires in COVID-19. This table comes from immunoSEQ multiplex PCR, and its TCRdb copy is limited to in-frame clones, with some not included. Of over 600,000 clones listed, about 90% are singletons. Sequenced material: peripheral blood. These receptors all stem from a young woman with acute or convalescent COVID-19.

The J gene is TRBJ1-2, the V gene TRBV2; 8 nucleotides match TRBD1. Per the germline V gene, CDR1 is SNHLY and CDR2 is FYNNEI. This CDR3 is 15 amino acids long. V shed 6 bases and J 4 bases; nucleotides not matched to a gene: 10. The CDR3 protein is CASSARTGTPYGYTF. CDR3 DNA: TGTGCCAGCAGCGCCAGGACAGGGACTCCCTATGGCTACACCTTC.

The genes are TRBV7-2 and TRBJ1-2; D may be TRBD1 (6 bases). Trimming removed 1 base from V and 2 bases from J, with 11 bases in between. The CDR3 is made up of 15 amino acids. Germline lookup yields CDR1 SGHTA and CDR2 FQGNSA. The CDR3 reads CASSLVGGANYGYTF. In DNA form, the CDR3 reads TGTGCCAGCAGCTTAGTAGGGGGGGCCAACTATGGCTACACCTTC.

The chain combines TRBV14 with TRBJ1-1; D gene ambiguous. Per the germline V gene, CDR1 is SGHDN and CDR2 is FVKESK. This CDR3 is 13 amino acids long. V was trimmed by 1 base and J by 11 bases, leaving 14 bases between them. Here the CDR3 DNA reads TGTGCCAGCAGCCAAGTCTGGGCAGGATGGGCTTTCTTT. Translation gives CASSQVWAGWAFF.

In its sample, this clone was seen once. The rearrangement uses TRBV7-2 and TRBJ2-3; no clear D. CDR3 length equals 15 residues. Germline loops: CDR1 SGHTA, CDR2 FQGNSA. V lost 1 base and J 0 bases, leaving 8 bases between the germline ends. In DNA form, the CDR3 reads TGTGCCAGCAGCTTAGTCGTAACTAGCACAGATACGCAGTATTTT. Translating gives CASSLVVTSTDTQYF.

This sequence joins TRBV6-5 and TRBJ2-5, with TRBD2 as a possible D gene (5 bases). This CDR3 is 12 amino acids long. V was cut by 6 bases and J by 7 bases, with 12 bases left in between. Germline CDR1 reads MNHEY; CDR2 reads SVGAGI. The CDR3 DNA reads TGTGCCAGCAGCACCCCTGCGGGGACCCAGTACTTC. This sequence encodes CASSTPAGTQYF.

This clone was seen only a few times. V usage is TRBV5-5 and J usage is TRBJ1-6, with 8 bases lining up with TRBD1. CDR1 SGHKS and CDR2 YYEKEE come from the germline V gene (reference sequence). Unmatched junction bases numbered 7, after V lost 3 bases and J lost 8 bases. The CDR3 loop spans 15 amino acids. The CDR3 sequence: CASSSMGQAHSPLHF. Written as DNA, the CDR3 is TGTGCCAGCAGCTCTATGGGACAGGCCCATTCACCCCTCCACTTT.

CDR3 nucleotide sequence: TGCGCCAGCAGCCATCTTCTCGGGGGGACCACAGAAGAGACCCAGTACTTC. As protein: CASSHLLGGTTEETQYF. This chain links TRBV5-1 with TRBJ2-5, with 7 nucleotides matching TRBD2. Unmatched junction bases numbered 15, after V lost 4 bases and J lost 3 bases. The CDR3 consists of 17 residues. Germline V gives CDR1 SGHRS, CDR2 YFSETQ.

This clone was counted once. The genes are TRBV6-7 and TRBJ2-7, with 9 bases lining up with TRBD1. TRBV6-7 counts as an open reading frame of uncertain function. CDR3 size: 15 residues. V trimming: 4 bases; J trimming: 4 bases; junction bases outside the gene matches: 8. CDR3 protein: CASSSPRDRAYEQYF. CDR3 DNA: TGTGCCAGCAGTTCCCCACGGGACAGGGCTTACGAGCAGTACTTC.

The chain recombines TRBV6-4 with TRBJ2-7; 7 bases are shared with TRBD2. The junction had 7 bases not matched to a gene; V was cut back by 8 bases and J by 0 bases. The CDR3 length is 14 residues. CDR1 is MRHNA and CDR2 is SNTAGT in the germline V gene. This CDR3 is CASYRDYPSYEQYF. DNA for the CDR3: TGTGCCAGCTACCGGGACTACCCCTCCTACGAGCAGTACTTC.

The V and J genes are TRBV5-6 and TRBJ2-6; D gene ambiguous. V was cut by 0 bases and J by 1 base, with 8 bases left in between. The germline V gene has CDR1 SGHDT and CDR2 YYEEEE. The CDR3 extends over 16 amino acids. CDR3 protein: CASSLAGWSGANVLTF. The CDR3, as DNA: TGTGCCAGCAGCTTGGCCGGGTGGTCTGGGGCCAACGTCCTGACTTTC. The entire variable domain, with the rest obtained from reference TRBV5-6 and TRBJ2-6, is as follows: DAGVTQSPTHLIKTRGQQVTLRCSPKSGHDTVSWYQQALGQGPQFIFQYYEEEERQRGNFPDRFSGHQFPNYSSELNVNALLLGDSALYLCASSLAGWSGANVLTFGAGSRLTVL.